Each of the 6 T cell receptor beta chains below was sequenced from the same sample in a study of Graves' ophthalmopathy and Graves' hyperthyroidism. For repertoire sequencing, the TCR beta CDR3 regions were amplified from RNA transcripts. HTBI-primed first-round RT-PCR preceded second-round multiplex PCR. TCRdb reprocessed the multiplex PCR reads via MiXCR and lists one record per CDR3 protein. The sample comprises fewer than 600,000 distinct CDR3 sequences, around 14% of which are singletons, and 8% to 10% rests with the top ten. The sample taken for sequencing was blood. The receptors stem from a woman in her twenties or thirties with Graves' ophthalmopathy.

This clonotype was seen more than once but under ten times. The chain couples TRBV5-1 to TRBJ2-7; weak D call: TRBD1 (5 bases). The V end was cut by 3 bases, the J end by 6 bases, with 10 bases between. Germline CDR1 reads SGHRS; CDR2 reads YFSETQ. The CDR3 sequence is 12 residues long. The CDR3 DNA reads as TGCGCCAGCAGCTCACTCCAGGGCGAGCAGTACTTC. Amino acid sequence: CASSSLQGEQYF.

On this clonotype itself: This may arise from a read error, as a much more abundant clone is one base away. This chain joins TRBV6-1 and TRBJ1-5; the D gene is possibly TRBD1 (5 bases). The CDR3 loop spans 15 amino acids. The germline V gene encodes CDR1 MNHNS and CDR2 SASEGT. The germline V and J ends were trimmed by 11 bases and 0 bases, with 17 bases remaining between them. The CDR3 DNA sequence: TGTGCCGGCAATCTTAGGGGATTTAGCAATCAGCCCCAGCATTTT. Protein sequence: CAGNLRGFSNQPQHF.

This clonotype has at least ten counts. The V gene is TRBV12-3 or TRBV12-4, the J gene TRBJ2-7; weak D call: TRBD2 (6 bases). The CDR3 spans 13 residues. Trimming took 3 bases from V and 2 from J, leaving 8 bases between them. In nucleotides, the CDR3 is TGTGCCAGCAGTTTCGGAGGGGCCTACGAGCAGTACTTC. As protein: CASSFGGAYEQYF.

Only a few counts were recorded for this clonotype. Given a much more abundant clone one base away, this may be a read error. V and J are TRBV30 and TRBJ1-1, with D perhaps TRBD1 (5 bases). The V gene's germline CDR1 is GTSNPN and CDR2 SVGIG (reference sequence). This CDR3 has 12 amino acids. The CDR3 loop reads CASYPGATEACF. CDR3 in DNA: TGTGCCTCTTACCCCGGGGCCACTGAAGCTTGCTTT.

This clonotype was counted many times. The rearrangement joins TRBV2 to TRBJ1-6, with 10 bases that match TRBD1. This CDR3 region has 15 residues. After removal of 3 bases from V and 7 bases from J, the junction contained 3 bases not matched to a gene. Germline assignment: CDR1 SNHLY and CDR2 FYNNEI. The DNA of the CDR3 is TGTGCCAGCAGTGAGTCGGGACAGGGGAATTCACCCCTCCACTTT. Its protein product is CASSESGQGNSPLHF.

This clonotype was observed many times. The rearrangement links TRBV12-3 or TRBV12-4 to TRBJ2-5; D possibly uses TRBD1 or TRBD2 (6 bases each). This CDR3 is built from 13 residues. The V gene lost 5 bases and the J gene lost 4 bases, with 11 bases spanning the gap. DNA for the CDR3: TGTGCCAGCAGTCTACAGGGACTAGAGACCCAGTACTTC. Translating it yields CASSLQGLETQYF.